The following is a T cell receptor (beta chain) sequence with its context. Its antigen is unknown. The record has no base qualities; no much larger clone is one base away. Participants in the prospective study were aged roughly 18 to 100 years, lived in about two dozen United States geographic areas, and enrolled through a virtual design. To assign participants to cohorts, the prospective study relied on clinical history that participants themselves reported in a screening survey and a study questionnaire. Each participant in the prospective study had whole blood, serum and a nasopharyngeal or oropharyngeal swab collected by mobile phlebotomists. Over an approximately 2-month period, participants in the prospective study had the option of providing additional blood draws and questionnaires. Prospective study blood samples were shipped either frozen or at room temperature before DNA extraction. CDR3 length: 15 amino acids, cysteine to phenylalanine. The retained sequence is limited to the CDR3, 45 bases, with the frame set at the first base. CDR1 and CDR2, per the germline V gene (reference sequence), are GTSNPN and SVGIG. The germline ends are 17 bases apart after V is trimmed by 4 bases and J by 4 bases.

The sample belongs to a study of blood T cell repertoires in COVID-19 (dated by TCRdb to the early 2020s). About the investigation overall: Samples covering the acute and convalescent phases of COVID-19 were provided by collaborators in the United States, Italy and Spain. The material from the prospective study consisted of cDNA or gDNA derived from T cells, B-cell-depleted T cells, or PBMCs. The dataset comprised deeply sampled blood TCRbeta repertoires from subjects exposed to, actively infected with, or recovered from COVID-19. The repertoires were made available in a free public database intended to serve as a resource for research on the immune response to SARS-CoV-2. The samples were drawn from two sources: the first 160 participants of the ongoing ImmuneRACE study, and about 1,300 subjects contributed by 6 global collaborators. The sample metadata nearly always contained a de-identified subject ID, COVID-19 status, age in years and sex. Where available, HLA class I and class II types were obtained from metadata supplied by the sample provider rather than from assay-based typing. Overall study results and their limits: How much clinical and demographic metadata was included differed by source and by participant, and the metadata was provided uncurated.

TCRbeta CDR3 regions were amplified from genomic DNA by means of the immunoSEQ Assay, a bias-controlled multiplex PCR. Per the source publication's procedure: The number of nucleated cells in each sample was estimated from the amplification of reference gene primers within the assay. To quantify the absolute abundance of each unique TCRbeta CDR3 rearrangement, sequence reads were collapsed and filtered. For each sample, productive Simpson clonality was calculated as the square root of Simpson's diversity index across productive rearrangements. TCRdb re-hosts the immuneACCESS table, in-frame sequences only. Its copies lack some clones; in the studies checked, an unresolved V gene accounts for under half of them, and the cause for the rest is not known. Clone size and V and J calls were adopted from that table, with D and trimming inferred from the DNA. The sample table lists about 230,000 clones, about 90% of them with a count of one. The top ten constitute 3.5% to 4% of the sample.

The sequencing input was PBMCs or T cells enriched from blood (not recorded which). This sequence was found in a woman younger than 45 with acute COVID-19. This chain is built from TRBV30 and TRBJ1-3; TRBD1 is a possible D gene, resting on 6 matching bases. The DNA sequence is given as TGTGCCTGGACCCTCGGACAGATGTTAGGAAACACCATATATTTT. This encodes CAWTLGQMLGNTIYF.